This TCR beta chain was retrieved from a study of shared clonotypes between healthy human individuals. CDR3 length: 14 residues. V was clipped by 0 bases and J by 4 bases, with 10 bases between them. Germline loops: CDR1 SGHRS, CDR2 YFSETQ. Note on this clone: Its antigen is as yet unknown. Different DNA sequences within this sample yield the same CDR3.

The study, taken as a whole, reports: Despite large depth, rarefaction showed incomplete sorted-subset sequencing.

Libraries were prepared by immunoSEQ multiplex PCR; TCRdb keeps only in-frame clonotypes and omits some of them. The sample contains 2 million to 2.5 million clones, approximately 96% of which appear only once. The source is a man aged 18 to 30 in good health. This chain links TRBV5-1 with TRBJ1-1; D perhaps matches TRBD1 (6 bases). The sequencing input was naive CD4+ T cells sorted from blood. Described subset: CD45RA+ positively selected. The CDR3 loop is CASSLDGGGTEAFF. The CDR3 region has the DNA TGCGCCAGCAGCTTGGATGGGGGCGGCACTGAAGCTTTCTTT.